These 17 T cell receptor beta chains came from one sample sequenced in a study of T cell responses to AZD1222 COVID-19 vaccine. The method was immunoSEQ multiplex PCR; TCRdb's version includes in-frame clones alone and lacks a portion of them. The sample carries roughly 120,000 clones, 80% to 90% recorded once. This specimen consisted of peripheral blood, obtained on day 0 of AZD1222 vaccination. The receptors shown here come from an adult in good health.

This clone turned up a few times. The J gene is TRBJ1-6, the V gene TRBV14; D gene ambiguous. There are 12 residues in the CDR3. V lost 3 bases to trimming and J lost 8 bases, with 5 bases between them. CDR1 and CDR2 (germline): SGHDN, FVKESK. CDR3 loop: CASSQVYSPLHF. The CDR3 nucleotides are TGTGCCAGCAGCCAGGTTTATTCACCCCTCCACTTT.

This CDR3 is CASSGAGTGFSNSPLHF. The DNA of the CDR3 is TGCGCCAGCAGCGGGGCCGGGACAGGGTTCTCTAATTCACCCCTCCACTTT. This chain links TRBV5-1 with TRBJ1-6; 9 nucleotides match TRBD1. J lost 6 bases, V lost 4 bases, and 11 bases had no gene match. CDR3 length: 17 residues. Germline assignment: CDR1 SGHRS and CDR2 YFSETQ. The whole variable domain, remainder taken from reference TRBV5-1 and TRBJ1-6, is KAGVTQTPRYLIKTRGQQVTLSCSPISGHRSVSWYQQTPGQGLQFLFEYFSETQRNKGNFPGRFSGRQFSNSRSEMNVSTLELGDSALYLCASSGAGTGFSNSPLHFGNGTRLTVT.

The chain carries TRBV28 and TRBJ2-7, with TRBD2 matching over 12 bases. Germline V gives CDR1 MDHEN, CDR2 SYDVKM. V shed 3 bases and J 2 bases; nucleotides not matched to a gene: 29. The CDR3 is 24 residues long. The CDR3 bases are TGTGCCAGCAGTTTCCGTTTCTTCTTAGCCCCCGTAAGACTAGCGGGAGAGACCCCCTACGAGCAGTACTTC. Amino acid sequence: CASSFRFFLAPVRLAGETPYEQYF.

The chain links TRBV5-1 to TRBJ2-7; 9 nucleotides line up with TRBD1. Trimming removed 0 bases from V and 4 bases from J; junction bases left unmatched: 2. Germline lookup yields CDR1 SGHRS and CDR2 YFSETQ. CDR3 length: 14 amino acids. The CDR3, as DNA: TGCGCCAGCAGCTTGGCCGGGACAGGGTACGAGCAGTACTTC. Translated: CASSLAGTGYEQYF. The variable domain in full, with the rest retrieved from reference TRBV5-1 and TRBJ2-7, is KAGVTQTPRYLIKTRGQQVTLSCSPISGHRSVSWYQQTPGQGLQFLFEYFSETQRNKGNFPGRFSGRQFSNSRSEMNVSTLELGDSALYLCASSLAGTGYEQYFGPGTRLTVT.

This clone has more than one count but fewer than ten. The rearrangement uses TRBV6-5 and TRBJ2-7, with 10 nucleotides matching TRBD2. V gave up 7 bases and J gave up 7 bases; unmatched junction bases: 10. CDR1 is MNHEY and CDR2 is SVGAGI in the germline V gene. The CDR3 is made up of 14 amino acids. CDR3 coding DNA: TGTGCCAGCACCCCTGCGGGACTAGCGTTGGAGCAGTACTTC. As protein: CASTPAGLALEQYF.

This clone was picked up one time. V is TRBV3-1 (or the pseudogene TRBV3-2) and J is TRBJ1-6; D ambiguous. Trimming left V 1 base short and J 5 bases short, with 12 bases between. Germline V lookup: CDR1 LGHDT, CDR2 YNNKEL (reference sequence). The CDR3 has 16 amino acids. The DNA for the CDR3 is TGTGCCAGCAGCCAAGTATGGACGGAAAATAATTCACCCCTCCACTTT. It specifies CASSQVWTENNSPLHF.

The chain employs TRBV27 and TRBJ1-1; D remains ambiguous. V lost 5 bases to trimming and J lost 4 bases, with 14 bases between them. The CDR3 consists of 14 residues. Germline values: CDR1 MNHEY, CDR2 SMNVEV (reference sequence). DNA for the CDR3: TGTGCCAGCAGTAAAATGTCCCTAGGCACTGAAGCTTTCTTT. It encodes CASSKMSLGTEAFF.

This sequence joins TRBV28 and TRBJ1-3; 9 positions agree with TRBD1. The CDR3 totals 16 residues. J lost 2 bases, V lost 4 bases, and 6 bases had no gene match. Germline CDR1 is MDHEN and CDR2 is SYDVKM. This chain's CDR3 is CASSSPTGGTGNTIYF. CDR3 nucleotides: TGTGCCAGCAGTTCGCCTACAGGGGGCACTGGAAACACCATATATTTT.

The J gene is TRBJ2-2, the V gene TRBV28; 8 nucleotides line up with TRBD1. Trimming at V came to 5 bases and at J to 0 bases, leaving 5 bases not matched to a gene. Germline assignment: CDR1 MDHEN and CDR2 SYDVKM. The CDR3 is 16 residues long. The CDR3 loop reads CASSRDRWSNTGELFF. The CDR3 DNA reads TGTGCCAGCAGTCGGGACAGGTGGTCGAACACCGGGGAGCTGTTTTTT.

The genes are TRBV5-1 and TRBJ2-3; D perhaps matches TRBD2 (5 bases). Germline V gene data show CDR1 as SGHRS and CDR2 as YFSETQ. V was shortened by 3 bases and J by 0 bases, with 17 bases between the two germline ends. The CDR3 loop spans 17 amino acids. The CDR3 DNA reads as TGCGCCAGCAGCTCTGGTAGCGCCCCCGTCAGCACAGATACGCAGTATTTT. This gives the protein CASSSGSAPVSTDTQYF.

CDR3 protein: CASSPGQGGTYEQYF. The CDR3 DNA reads as TGTGCCAGCTCACCAGGGCAGGGAGGCACCTACGAGCAGTACTTC. The V call is TRBV18, the J call TRBJ2-7; D possibly corresponds to TRBD2 (6 bases). The CDR3 length is 15 residues. Trimming shortened V by 2 bases and J by 2 bases, and 13 bases separated the two germline ends. Germline lookup yields CDR1 KGHSH and CDR2 LQKENI.

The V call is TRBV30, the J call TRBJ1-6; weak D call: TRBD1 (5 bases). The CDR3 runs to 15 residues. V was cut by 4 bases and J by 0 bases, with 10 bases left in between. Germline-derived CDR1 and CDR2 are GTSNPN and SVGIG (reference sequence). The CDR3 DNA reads TGTGCCTGGATTGGGGACCCCTCCTATAATTCACCCCTCCACTTT. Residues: CAWIGDPSYNSPLHF. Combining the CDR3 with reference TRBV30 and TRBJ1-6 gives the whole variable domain SQTIHQWPATLVQPVGSPLSLECTVEGTSNPNLYWYRQAAGRGLQLLFYSVGIGQISSEVPQNLSASRPQDRQFILSSKKLLLSDSGFYLCAWIGDPSYNSPLHFGNGTRLTVT.

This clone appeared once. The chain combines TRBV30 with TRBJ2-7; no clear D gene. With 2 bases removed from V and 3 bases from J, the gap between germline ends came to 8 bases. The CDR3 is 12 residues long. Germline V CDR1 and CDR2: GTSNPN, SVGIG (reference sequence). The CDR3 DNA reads TGTGCCTGGAGTAGCCGAGACTACGAGCAGTACTTC. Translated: CAWSSRDYEQYF.

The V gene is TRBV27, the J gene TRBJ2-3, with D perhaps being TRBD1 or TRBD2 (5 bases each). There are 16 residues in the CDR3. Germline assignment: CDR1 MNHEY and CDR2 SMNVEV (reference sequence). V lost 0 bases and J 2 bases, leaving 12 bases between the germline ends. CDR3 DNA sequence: TGTGCCAGCAGTTTATCGAGAGGGACCGACACAGATACGCAGTATTTT. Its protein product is CASSLSRGTDTDTQYF.

DNA for the CDR3: TGCGCCAGCAGCCAAGCCATAGGAGACTACGAGCAGTACTTC. Encoded protein: CASSQAIGDYEQYF. V usage is TRBV4-1 and J usage is TRBJ2-7, with D uncertain. The CDR3 is 14 amino acids. The germline gives CDR1 MGHRA, CDR2 YSYEKL. V was shortened by 1 base and J by 3 bases, with 10 bases between the two germline ends.

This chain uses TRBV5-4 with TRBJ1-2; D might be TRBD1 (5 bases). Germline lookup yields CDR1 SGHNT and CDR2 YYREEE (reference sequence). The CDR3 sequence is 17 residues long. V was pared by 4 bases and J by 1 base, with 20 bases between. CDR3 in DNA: TGTGCCAGCAGCGGGGGATCAGACAGACCAATTAACTATGGCTACACCTTC. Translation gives CASSGGSDRPINYGYTF.

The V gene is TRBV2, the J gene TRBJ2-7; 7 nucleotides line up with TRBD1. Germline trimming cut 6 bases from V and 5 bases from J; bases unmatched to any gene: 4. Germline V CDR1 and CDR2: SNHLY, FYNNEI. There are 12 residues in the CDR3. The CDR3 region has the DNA TGTGCCAGCAGGATAGACAGGGACGAGCAGTACTTC. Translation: CASRIDRDEQYF.